This entry lists 9 T cell receptor beta chains sequenced from one sample in a study of T cells in women clearing cervical HPV infection. Using immunoSEQ multiplex PCR, the repertoire was profiled, and TCRdb retains in-frame clones only, with some absent. The sample includes around 19,000 clones. The sample consisted of blood buffy coat. These receptors were collected from a woman aged 18 to 75 with a cervical HPV16 infection that either progressed to CIN3+ or cleared (not recorded which).

As concerns this clone: The CDR3 extends 3 residues past the end of the read, so its final part is completed from the germline J gene. The genes are TRBV10-1 and TRBJ2-3; tentative D call: TRBD2 (6 bases). Trimming shortened V by 6 bases and J by 2 bases, and 12 bases separated the two germline ends. The CDR3 runs to 14 residues. Germline lookup yields CDR1 WNHNN and CDR2 SYGVQD (reference sequence). Here the CDR3 reads CASSLAEATDTQYF. The CDR3 bases that were read are TGCGCCAGCAGCTTAGCGGAGGCCACAGATACG.

In regard to this clone: The missing CDR3 end, 3 residues past where the read stops, is filled in from the germline J gene. The chain has TRBV5-1 and TRBJ1-1, with D hard to call. V was trimmed by 4 bases and J by 2 bases, leaving 15 bases between them. Germline CDR1 SGHRS, CDR2 YFSETQ. The CDR3 spans 15 residues. The CDR3 bases that were read are TGCGCCAGCAGCCATTACCCAGGAATCAACACTGAA. Protein: CASSHYPGINTE. The entire CDR3 protein is CASSHYPGINTEAFF. The complete variable domain, with remaining parts taken from reference TRBV5-1 and TRBJ1-1, reads KAGVTQTPRYLIKTRGQQVTLSCSPISGHRSVSWYQQTPGQGLQFLFEYFSETQRNKGNFPGRFSGRQFSNSRSEMNVSTLELGDSALYLCASSHYPGINTEAFFGQGTRLTVV.

Of note for this clone: The read ends 3 residues before the CDR3 terminus; that terminus is restored from the germline J gene. The chain uses TRBV5-1 and TRBJ2-3; 8 nucleotides line up with TRBD2. The CDR3 sequence is 15 residues long. With 5 bases clipped from V and 2 bases from J, the junction kept 7 bases outside the gene matches. Germline assignment: CDR1 SGHRS and CDR2 YFSETQ. The CDR3 loop reads CASSVRGGFTDTQYF. Partial CDR3 DNA: TGCGCCAGCAGTGTCCGGGGGGGTTTCACAGATACG. Full variable domain (missing parts from reference TRBV5-1 and TRBJ2-3): KAGVTQTPRYLIKTRGQQVTLSCSPISGHRSVSWYQQTPGQGLQFLFEYFSETQRNKGNFPGRFSGRQFSNSRSEMNVSTLELGDSALYLCASSVRGGFTDTQYFGPGTRLTVL.

To note about this clone: The missing CDR3 end, 3 residues past where the read stops, is filled in from the germline J gene. The chain links TRBV30 to TRBJ2-2, with no clear D. CDR1 is GTSNPN, CDR2 SVGIG, per germline (reference sequence). The CDR3 is 14 residues long. Trimming left V 0 bases short and J 1 base short, with 6 bases between. CDR3 sequence reads: CAWSVRQNTGELFF. The sequenced part of the CDR3 DNA is TGTGCCTGGAGTGTAAGGCAGAACACCGGGGAG. The complete variable domain, with remaining parts taken from reference TRBV30 and TRBJ2-2, reads SQTIHQWPATLVQPVGSPLSLECTVEGTSNPNLYWYRQAAGRGLQLLFYSVGIGQISSEVPQNLSASRPQDRQFILSSKKLLLSDSGFYLCAWSVRQNTGELFFGEGSRLTVL.

A word on this clone: The read terminates 3 residues ahead of where the CDR3 ends, so the germline J gene completes it. The V and J genes are TRBV23-1 and TRBJ2-3, with 12 nucleotides matching TRBD2. TRBV23-1 is labeled an ORF, and its function is uncertain. CDR3 length equals 15 residues. The sequenced CDR3 bases are TGCGCCAGCAGCCAAAGACTAGCGGGGGAAGAGACG. Translation: CASSQRLAGEET. The full CDR3 protein reads CASSQRLAGEETQYF.

About this clone: The CDR3 goes on 3 residues after the read ends, and that part is filled in from the germline J gene. The chain couples TRBV7-6 to TRBJ2-3; 11 bases align to TRBD1. The CDR3 loop spans 15 amino acids. The germline gives CDR1 SGHVS, CDR2 FNYEAQ. Partial CDR3 DNA: TGTGCCAGCAATAAAGGACAGGGGGCATTAGGGACG. Its protein is CASNKGQGALGT. The complete CDR3 reads CASNKGQGALGTQYF. Full variable domain (missing parts from reference TRBV7-6 and TRBJ2-3): GAGVSQSPRYKVTKRGQDVALRCDPISGHVSLYWYRQALGQGPEFLTYFNYEAQQDKSGLPNDRFSAERPEGSISTLTIQRTEQRDSAMYRCASNKGQGALGTQYFGPGTRLTVL.

About this clone: The read terminates 3 residues before the CDR3 end, so the remaining end is supplied by the germline J gene. This chain connects TRBV14 to TRBJ1-6; a possible D gene is TRBD1 (6 bases). V lost 4 bases, J lost 9 bases, and 16 bases lay in between. The germline CDR1 and CDR2 sequences are SGHDN and FVKESK. The CDR3 is 15 residues long. CDR3 protein: CASSPQDSLGSPLHF. The part of the CDR3 DNA that was read is TGTGCCAGCAGCCCCCAGGACAGTCTAGGTTCACCC.

CDR3 protein: CASSIDRGPQHF. Incomplete CDR3 DNA: TGTGCCAGTAGTATAGATCGAGGGCCC. The chain recombines TRBV19 with TRBJ1-5; D not certain. Sequencing ends 3 residues short of the CDR3 end; the germline J gene provides the rest. This CDR3 contains 12 residues. From germline, CDR1 is LNHDA and CDR2 SQIVND (reference sequence). The V and J ends lost 0 bases and 9 bases respectively, with 6 bases between them.

As for this clone: One junction end disagrees with the germline gene, perhaps due to a read error. The read terminates 3 residues ahead of where the CDR3 ends, so the germline J gene completes it. Other DNA sequences in this sample translate to the same CDR3. The chain joins TRBV7-2 to TRBJ1-3; D ambiguous. The CDR3 extends over 15 amino acids. CDR1 is SGHTA, CDR2 FQGNSA, per germline. The CDR3 here is CASTAGGHSGNTIYF. Partial CDR3 DNA: TGTGCCAGCACCGCCGGAGGGCACTCTGGAAACACG.